This TCR beta chain came from a study of shared clonotypes between healthy human individuals. Whole-study results and caveats: When naive CD4 clonotypes were compared across a handful of donors, approximately 5% were shared.

CDR3 length: 16 amino acids. Per germline, CDR1 SNHLY and CDR2 FYNNEI. Trimming took off 1 base at V and 7 bases at J, with 18 bases between the two ends. To note about this clone: Its antigen is unknown.

Terminally differentiated effector memory CD45RA+ cells were excluded from the naive CD8 cells, which were CD45RO-negative and positively selected for CCR7. All donors were Caucasian adults living in Nashville, Tennessee. The deep-level immunoSEQ assay was used. In the authors' workflow: With immunoSEQ giving junction-only sequences and no quality scores, filtering differed. The repertoire was sequenced with immunoSEQ multiplex PCR; TCRdb's copy has only in-frame clones and lacks some. That table furnishes V, J and clone size, whereas the DNA furnished D and trimming. The table has some 2,100,000 clones, 90% to 95% seen once.

The sequence came from a man between 18 and 35 years old in good health. Some clones in this sample may be carry-over from other donors' samples. This sequence joins TRBV2 and TRBJ2-3; perhaps TRBD1 as D (5 bases). The sequencing input was naive CD8+ T cells from PBMCs. In DNA, the CDR3 is TGTGCCAGCAGTGAAGGGTTGAGGCAGGGTCGGTATACGCAGTATTTT. Translated: CASSEGLRQGRYTQYF.